These 11 T cell receptor beta chains share one sample of origin, sequenced in a study of T cell repertoires and Cas9 in healthy adults. Libraries were prepared by immunoSEQ multiplex PCR; TCRdb keeps only in-frame clonotypes and omits some of them. The table has more than 13,000 clones, under 90% seen once. What was sequenced was Tregs (CD4+, CD25+, CD127-, CD137-, CD154-) from PBMCs; culture status not recorded. The receptor source for this set is a human donor in good health.

The chain employs TRBV11-2 and TRBJ1-4; D possibly corresponds to TRBD1 (6 bases). CDR3 size: 13 residues. V lost 6 bases and J 8 bases, leaving 13 bases between the germline ends. Germline V gives CDR1 SGHAT, CDR2 FQNNGV. The CDR3: CASRTNRAEKLFF. The CDR3 DNA is TGTGCCAGCAGAACGAACAGGGCCGAAAAACTGTTTTTT.

This sequence joins TRBV5-1 and TRBJ1-2; no clear D gene. This CDR3 comprises 13 residues. The V end was cut by 4 bases, the J end by 0 bases, with 7 bases between. Germline V gene data show CDR1 as SGHRS and CDR2 as YFSETQ. The chain's CDR3 is CASSIRANYGYTF. In nucleotides, the CDR3 is TGCGCCAGCAGCATAAGAGCTAACTATGGCTACACCTTC. Variable domain in full (rest from reference TRBV5-1 and TRBJ1-2): KAGVTQTPRYLIKTRGQQVTLSCSPISGHRSVSWYQQTPGQGLQFLFEYFSETQRNKGNFPGRFSGRQFSNSRSEMNVSTLELGDSALYLCASSIRANYGYTFGSGTRLTVV.

CDR3 in amino acids: CASSKTRGVTYEQYF. The CDR3 DNA reads TGTGCCAGCAGTAAGACACGGGGCGTTACCTACGAGCAGTACTTC. This chain joins TRBV6-5 and TRBJ2-5, with D perhaps given as TRBD1 or TRBD2 (5 bases each). TRBJ2-7 matches the DNA end more closely, so the J call is doubtful. CDR3 length: 15 residues. The germline CDR1 and CDR2 sequences are MNHEY and SVGAGI.

J is TRBJ1-5 and V is TRBV28, with TRBD1 matching over 8 bases. Looked up from germline, CDR1 is MDHEN and CDR2 is SYDVKM. The CDR3 totals 17 residues. The trim removed 2 bases at V and 4 bases at J, leaving 10 bases unmatched. CDR3 residues: CASSLHLGQGNNQPQHF. The CDR3 DNA sequence: TGTGCCAGCAGTTTACACCTTGGACAGGGAAATAATCAGCCCCAGCATTTT. Based on the CDR3 plus reference TRBV28 and TRBJ1-5, the full variable domain is DVKVTQSSRYLVKRTGEKVFLECVQDMDHENMFWYRQDPGLGLRLIYFSYDVKMKEKGDIPEGYSVSREKKERFSLILESASTNQTSMYLCASSLHLGQGNNQPQHFGDGTRLSIL.

The chain couples TRBV4-2 to TRBJ1-6; D uncertain. The CDR3 totals 15 residues. Germline V CDR1 and CDR2: LGHNA, YNFKEQ. Trimming removed 5 bases from V and 4 bases from J, with 12 bases in between. This chain's CDR3 is CASSTDTQYNSPLHF. CDR3 bases: TGTGCCAGCAGCACAGATACACAGTATAATTCACCCCTCCACTTT.

The chain employs TRBV20-1 and TRBJ2-5, with unresolved D. CDR3 length equals 11 residues. Per the germline V gene, CDR1 is DFQATT and CDR2 is SNEGSKA (reference sequence). V lost 3 bases to trimming and J lost 5 bases, with 7 bases between them. CDR3 amino acids: CSASIRETQYF. CDR3 DNA sequence: TGCAGTGCTAGTATCAGGGAGACCCAGTACTTC.

The chain joins TRBV21-1 to TRBJ2-7; the table's TRBD1 call for D was not verified on the DNA. TRBV21-1 is tagged as a pseudogene. This CDR3 spans 19 amino acids. CDR3 residues: CASSKRDPEIRTGEYEQYF. The CDR3 nucleotides read TGTGCCAGCAGCAAAAGGGACCCAGAGATCCGGACAGGGGAGTACGAGCAGTACTTC.

The chain is built from TRBV7-9 and TRBJ2-5; TRBD1 agrees at 10 bases. This CDR3 comprises 17 residues. Germline V gene data show CDR1 as SEHNR and CDR2 as FQNEAQ (reference sequence). The V segment lost 3 bases and the J segment 0 bases; nucleotides outside the gene matches: 7. DNA for the CDR3: TGTGCCAGCAGCTTCATCACTGGGACAGGGGACCAAGAGACCCAGTACTTC. This encodes CASSFITGTGDQETQYF.

V and J are TRBV6-1 and TRBJ1-1, with no clear D. The V gene lost 2 bases and the J gene lost 0 bases, with 10 bases spanning the gap. Germline CDR1 MNHNS, CDR2 SASEGT. CDR3 size: 15 residues. The CDR3 spells CASSEQVGLNTEAFF. The CDR3 nucleotides read TGTGCCAGCAGTGAACAGGTTGGACTGAACACTGAAGCTTTCTTT.

The chain couples TRBV18 to TRBJ2-3; D is undetermined. Germline CDR1 reads KGHSH; CDR2 reads LQKENI. With 2 bases removed from V and 5 bases from J, the gap between germline ends came to 8 bases. The CDR3 totals 13 residues. CDR3 residues: CASSPGLGDTQYF. CDR3 nucleotides: TGTGCCAGCTCACCAGGGTTGGGAGATACGCAGTATTTT.

The V and J genes are TRBV5-1 and TRBJ2-7, with D possibly matching TRBD2 (5 bases). There are 16 residues in the CDR3. Germline CDR1 is SGHRS and CDR2 is YFSETQ. Trimming took off 0 bases at V and 0 bases at J, with 13 bases between the two ends. CDR3: CASSLAGVASSYEQYF. CDR3 bases: TGCGCCAGCAGCTTGGCCGGGGTAGCTTCCTCCTACGAGCAGTACTTC.